This TCR beta chain was captured by sequencing in a study of control samples from healthy donors and cancer patients. The assay was immunoSEQ multiplex PCR, and TCRdb's table has in-frame clones only and misses some. Among approximately 83,000 clones listed, roughly 93% were seen once. This CDR3 comprises 17 residues. Germline V gene sequence: CDR1 SGHDT, CDR2 YYEEEE. The V and J ends lost 0 bases and 0 bases, in that order; junction bases with no gene match: 6. V and J are TRBV5-6 and TRBJ1-3, with 7 bases fitting TRBD1. The clonotype was recovered from a woman under 40 in good health. The sequenced sample consisted of blood. In DNA, the CDR3 is TGTGCCAGCAGCTTGGTTACAGGGGTGAGCTCTGGAAACACCATATATTTT. Its protein product is CASSLVTGVSSGNTIYF.